The T cell receptor beta chain described here comes from a study of blood T cell repertoires in COVID-19. Study processing details: Reference gene primers were amplified, and this amplification served to estimate nucleated cell counts. Here immunoSEQ multiplex PCR was the method, and the copy in TCRdb shows in-frame clones only, minus some. V, J and clone size were drawn from that table, and D and trimming were deduced from the DNA. The data show 200,000 to 300,000 clones, over 75% seen once. Participants had their cohort set by participant-reported clinical history. The TCR comes from a woman aged 45-59 years with acute COVID-19. What was sequenced was PBMCs or T cells enriched from blood (not recorded which).

In DNA, the CDR3 is TGTGCCAGCAGCTTACGTAGCGGGGCCCACGAGCAGTACTTC. Protein: CASSLRSGAHEQYF. This chain joins TRBV11-2 and TRBJ2-7; 8 bases are a match to TRBD2. J lost 5 bases, V lost 2 bases, and 5 bases had no gene match. The CDR3 has 14 amino acids. Germline-derived CDR1 and CDR2 are SGHAT and FQNNGV.